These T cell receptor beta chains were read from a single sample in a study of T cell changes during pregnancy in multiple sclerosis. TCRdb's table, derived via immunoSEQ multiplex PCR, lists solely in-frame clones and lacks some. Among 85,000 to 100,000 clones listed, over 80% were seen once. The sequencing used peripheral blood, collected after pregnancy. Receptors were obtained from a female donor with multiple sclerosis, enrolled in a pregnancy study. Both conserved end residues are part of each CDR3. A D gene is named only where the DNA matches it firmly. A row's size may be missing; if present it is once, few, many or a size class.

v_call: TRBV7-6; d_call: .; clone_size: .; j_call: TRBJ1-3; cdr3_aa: CASSLHSYSGNTIYF; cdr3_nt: TGTGCCAGCAGCTTACACAGCTACTCTGGAAACACCATATATTTT
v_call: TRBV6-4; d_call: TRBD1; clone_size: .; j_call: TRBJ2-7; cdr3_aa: CASSDRPGQGAHEQYF; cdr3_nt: TGTGCCAGCAGTGACCGACCGGGACAGGGGGCCCACGAGCAGTACTTC
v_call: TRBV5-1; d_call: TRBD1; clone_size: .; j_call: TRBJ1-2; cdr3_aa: CASSLGAGGGYTF; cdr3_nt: TGCGCCAGCAGCTTGGGGGCAGGGGGCGGCTACACCTTC
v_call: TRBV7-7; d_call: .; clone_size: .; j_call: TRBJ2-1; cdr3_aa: CASSDGPPASNNEQFF; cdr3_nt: TGTGCCAGCAGCGATGGCCCCCCCGCTAGTAATAATGAGCAGTTCTTC
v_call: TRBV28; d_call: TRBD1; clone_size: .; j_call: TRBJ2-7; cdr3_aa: CASSLYRGYEQYF; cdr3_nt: TGTGCCAGCAGTTTATACAGGGGATACGAGCAGTACTTC
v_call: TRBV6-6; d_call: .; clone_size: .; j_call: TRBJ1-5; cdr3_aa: CASTLTGANGNQPQHF; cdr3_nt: TGTGCCAGCACCCTCACTGGGGCGAATGGCAATCAGCCCCAGCATTTT
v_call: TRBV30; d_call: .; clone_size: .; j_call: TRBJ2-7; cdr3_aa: CAWSVPQTGTEQYF; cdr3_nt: TGTGCCTGGAGTGTACCCCAAACAGGGACCGAGCAGTACTTC
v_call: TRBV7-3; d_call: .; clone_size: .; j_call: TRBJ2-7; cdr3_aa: CASSLRGGQGSSYEQYF; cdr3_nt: TGTGCCAGCAGCTTAAGAGGAGGCCAGGGGAGCTCCTACGAGCAGTACTTC
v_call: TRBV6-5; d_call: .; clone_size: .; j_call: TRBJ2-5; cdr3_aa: CASSYNFGQGKETQYF; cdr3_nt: TGTGCCAGCAGTTACAATTTCGGCCAGGGCAAAGAGACCCAGTACTTC
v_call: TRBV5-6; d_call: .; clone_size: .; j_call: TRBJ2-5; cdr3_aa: CASSLLRSSQETQYF; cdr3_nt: TGTGCCAGCAGCTTACTCCGGAGCAGCCAAGAGACCCAGTACTTC
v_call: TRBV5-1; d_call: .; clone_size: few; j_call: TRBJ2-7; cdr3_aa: CASSLEPFLQADSSYEQYF; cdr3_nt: TGCGCCAGCAGCTTGGAACCGTTCTTACAAGCGGACAGCTCCTACGAGCAGTACTTC
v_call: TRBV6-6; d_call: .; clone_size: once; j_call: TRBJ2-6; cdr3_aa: CASSYSSSGANVLTF; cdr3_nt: TGTGCCAGCAGTTACTCAAGTAGTGGGGCCAACGTCCTGACTTTC
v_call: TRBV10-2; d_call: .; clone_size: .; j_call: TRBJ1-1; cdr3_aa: CASSETLGRAFF; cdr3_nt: TGCGCCAGCAGTGAGACATTAGGGAGAGCTTTCTTT
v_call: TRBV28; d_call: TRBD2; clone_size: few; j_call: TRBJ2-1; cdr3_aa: CASSLGTSGEQFF; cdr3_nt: TGTGCCAGCAGTCTCGGGACTAGCGGAGAACAGTTCTTC
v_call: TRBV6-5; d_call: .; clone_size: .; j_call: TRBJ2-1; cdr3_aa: CASSYEGGGYNEQFF; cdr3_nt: TGTGCCAGCAGTTACGAGGGGGGGGGTTACAATGAGCAGTTCTTC
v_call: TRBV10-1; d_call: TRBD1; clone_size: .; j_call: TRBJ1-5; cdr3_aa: CARRLGQGNSNQPQHF; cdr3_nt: TGCGCCAGACGCCTAGGACAGGGAAATAGCAATCAGCCCCAGCATTTT
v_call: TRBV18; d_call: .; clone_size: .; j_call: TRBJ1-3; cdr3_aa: CASSPFGQPGSGNTIYF; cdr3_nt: TGTGCCAGCTCACCTTTCGGACAGCCCGGCTCTGGAAACACCATATATTTT
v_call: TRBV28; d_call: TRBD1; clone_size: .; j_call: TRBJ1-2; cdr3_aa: CASSQGARGYTF; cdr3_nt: TGTGCCAGCAGTCAGGGGGCCCGTGGCTACACCTTC
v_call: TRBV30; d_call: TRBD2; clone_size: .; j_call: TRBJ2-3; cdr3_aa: CAWSVRGTSGRAATDTQYF; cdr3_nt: TGTGCCTGGAGTGTACGGGGGACTAGCGGGAGGGCCGCCACAGATACGCAGTATTTT
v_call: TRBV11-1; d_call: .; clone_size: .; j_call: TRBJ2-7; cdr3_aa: CASSLGEGFNEQYF; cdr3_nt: TGTGCCAGCAGCTTAGGAGAGGGTTTCAACGAGCAGTACTTC
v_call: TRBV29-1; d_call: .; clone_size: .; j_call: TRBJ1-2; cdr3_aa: CSVEGRGINYGYTF; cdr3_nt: TGCAGCGTTGAGGGGAGGGGGATAAACTATGGCTACACCTTC
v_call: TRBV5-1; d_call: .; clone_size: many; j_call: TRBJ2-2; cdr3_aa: CASSIWVPRTVKNTGELFF; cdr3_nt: TGCGCCAGCAGCATTTGGGTACCCCGGACAGTTAAGAACACCGGGGAGCTGTTTTTT
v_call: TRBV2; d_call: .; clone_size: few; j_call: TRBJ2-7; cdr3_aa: CASSTGDREQYF; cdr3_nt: TGTGCCAGCAGTACAGGTGACCGGGAGCAGTACTTC
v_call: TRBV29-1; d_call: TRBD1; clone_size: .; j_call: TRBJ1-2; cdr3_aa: CSVQGQALAYGYTF; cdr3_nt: TGCAGCGTCCAAGGACAGGCATTAGCCTATGGCTACACCTTC
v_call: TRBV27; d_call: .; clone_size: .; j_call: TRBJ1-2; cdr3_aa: CASSLKGPGLVMGYTF; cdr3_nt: TGTGCCAGCAGTTTAAAAGGTCCCGGACTAGTCATGGGCTACACCTTC
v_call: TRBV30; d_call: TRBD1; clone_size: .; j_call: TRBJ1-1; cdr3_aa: CAWRNSGTGDTEAFF; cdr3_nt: TGTGCCTGGAGGAACTCCGGGACAGGGGACACTGAAGCTTTCTTT
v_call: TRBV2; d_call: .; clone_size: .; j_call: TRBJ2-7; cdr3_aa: CASSEEQVQYF; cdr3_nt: TGTGCCAGCAGTGAAGAGCAGGTGCAGTACTTC
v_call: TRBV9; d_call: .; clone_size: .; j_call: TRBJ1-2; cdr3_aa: CASSVAGTPNNYGYTF; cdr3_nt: TGTGCCAGCAGCGTGGCAGGAACGCCGAATAACTATGGCTACACCTTC
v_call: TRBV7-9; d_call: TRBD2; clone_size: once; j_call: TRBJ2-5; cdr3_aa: CASSAGLAGGTLETQYF; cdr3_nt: TGTGCCAGCAGCGCGGGACTAGCGGGAGGTACTTTAGAGACCCAGTACTTC
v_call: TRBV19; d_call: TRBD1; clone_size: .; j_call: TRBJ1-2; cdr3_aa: CASSHQGAFEYGYTF; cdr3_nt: TGTGCCAGTAGCCATCAGGGGGCCTTCGAATATGGCTACACCTTC
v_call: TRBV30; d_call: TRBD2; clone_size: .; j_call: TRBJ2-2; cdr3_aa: CAWRAGGTGELFF; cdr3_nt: TGTGCCTGGAGAGCGGGAGGGACCGGGGAGCTGTTTTTT
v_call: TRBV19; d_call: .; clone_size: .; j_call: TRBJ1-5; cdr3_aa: CASSTAGKQPQHF; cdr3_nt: TGTGCCAGTAGTACCGCAGGGAAACAGCCCCAGCATTTT
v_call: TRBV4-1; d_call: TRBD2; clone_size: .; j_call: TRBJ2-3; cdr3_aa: CASSQELAGGWTDTQYF; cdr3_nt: TGCGCCAGCAGCCAAGAGCTAGCGGGGGGGTGGACAGATACGCAGTATTTT
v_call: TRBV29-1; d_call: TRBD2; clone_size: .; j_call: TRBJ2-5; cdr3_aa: CSAQRDSKTQYF; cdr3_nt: TGCAGCGCTCAGCGGGATTCGAAGACCCAGTACTTC
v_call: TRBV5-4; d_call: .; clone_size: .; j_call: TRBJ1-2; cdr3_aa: CASTTEPLDRSDGYTF; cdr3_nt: TGTGCCAGCACCACGGAGCCCCTCGACAGGAGCGATGGCTACACCTTC
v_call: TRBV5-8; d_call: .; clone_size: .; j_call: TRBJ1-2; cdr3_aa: CASSLAPVTRGYTF; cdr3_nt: TGTGCCAGCAGCTTGGCCCCGGTTACCCGCGGCTACACCTTC
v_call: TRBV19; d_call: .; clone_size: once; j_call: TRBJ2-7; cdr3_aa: CASSSPGSSVYEQYF; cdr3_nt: TGTGCCAGTAGTAGTCCCGGGTCTAGCGTCTACGAGCAGTACTTC
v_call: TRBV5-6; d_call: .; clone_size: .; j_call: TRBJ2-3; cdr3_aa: CASSRAGETDTQYF; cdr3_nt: TGTGCCAGCTCCAGAGCCGGGGAAACAGATACGCAGTATTTT
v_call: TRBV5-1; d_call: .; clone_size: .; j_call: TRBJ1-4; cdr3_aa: CASSPGLNEKLFF; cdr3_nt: TGCGCCAGCAGCCCGGGACTCAATGAAAAACTGTTTTTT
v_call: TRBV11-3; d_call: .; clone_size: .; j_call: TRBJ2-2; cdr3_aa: CASSPSGDRANTGELFF; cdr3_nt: TGTGCCAGCAGCCCCTCGGGAGACAGGGCGAACACCGGGGAGCTGTTTTTT
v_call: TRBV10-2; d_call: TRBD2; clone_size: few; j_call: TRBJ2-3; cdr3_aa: CASRGTSGGASQYF; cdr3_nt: TGCGCCAGCAGGGGGACTAGCGGGGGGGCATCGCAGTATTTT
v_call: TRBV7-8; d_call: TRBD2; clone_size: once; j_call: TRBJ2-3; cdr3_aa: CASSRGKTSGLPSTDTQYF; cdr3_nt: TGTGCCAGCAGCCGGGGGAAGACTAGCGGCTTACCTAGCACAGATACGCAGTATTTT
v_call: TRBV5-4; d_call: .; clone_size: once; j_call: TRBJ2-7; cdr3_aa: CASSLVQGGQYEQYF; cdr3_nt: TGTGCCAGCAGCTTGGTTCAGGGGGGCCAATACGAGCAGTACTTC
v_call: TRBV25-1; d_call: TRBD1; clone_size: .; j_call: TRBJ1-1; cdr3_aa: CATGQQDTEAFF; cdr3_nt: TGTGCCACGGGACAGCAAGACACTGAAGCTTTCTTT
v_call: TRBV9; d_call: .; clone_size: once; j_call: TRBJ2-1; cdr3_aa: CASSANTGMGLYNEQFF; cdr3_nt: TGTGCCAGCAGCGCGAACACGGGCATGGGGCTCTACAATGAGCAGTTCTTC
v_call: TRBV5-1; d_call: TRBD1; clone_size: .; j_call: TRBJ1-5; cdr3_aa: CASSPGQGDSNQPQHF; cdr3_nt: TGCGCCAGCAGCCCGGGACAGGGGGATAGCAATCAGCCCCAGCATTTT
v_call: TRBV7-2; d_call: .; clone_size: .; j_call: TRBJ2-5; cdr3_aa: CASHLGGSEKTQYF; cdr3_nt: TGTGCCAGCCACTTGGGGGGATCGGAAAAGACCCAGTACTTC
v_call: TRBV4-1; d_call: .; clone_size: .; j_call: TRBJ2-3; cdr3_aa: CASSQEFRSSTDTQYF; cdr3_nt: TGCGCCAGCAGCCAAGAATTCCGGAGCAGCACAGATACGCAGTATTTT
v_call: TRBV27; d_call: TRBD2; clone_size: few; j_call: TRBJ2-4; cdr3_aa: CASSPNPGLVDIQYF; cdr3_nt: TGTGCCAGCAGTCCTAACCCGGGACTAGTAGACATTCAGTACTTC
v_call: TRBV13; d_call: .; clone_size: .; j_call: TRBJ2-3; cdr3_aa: CASSFSSDTQYF; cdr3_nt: TGTGCCAGCAGCTTCTCCTCAGATACGCAGTATTTT
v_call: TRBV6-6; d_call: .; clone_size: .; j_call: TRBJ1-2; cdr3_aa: CASSSRDTSMGYGYTF; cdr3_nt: TGTGCCAGCAGTTCTCGAGACACATCCATGGGCTATGGCTACACCTTC
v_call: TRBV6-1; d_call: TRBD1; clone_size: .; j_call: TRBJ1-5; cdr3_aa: CASSEQGGNQPQHF; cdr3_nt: TGTGCCAGCAGTGAACAGGGGGGCAATCAGCCCCAGCATTTT